This T cell receptor (beta chain) was retrieved from a study of cytomegalovirus exposure and HLA in healthy donors. Points from the study as a whole: No immune exposure information besides CMV serostatus was available. Earlier results showed most TCR beta V segments being productive about 87% or about 30% of the time.

While unrecorded immune exposures were likely, the donors were nominally healthy when sampled. The PCR made use of 60 Vbeta and 13 Jbeta primers. Here immunoSEQ multiplex PCR was the method, and the copy in TCRdb shows in-frame clones only, minus some. The data contain under 140,000 clones, 65% to 80% of them singletons. Comments on this clone: What it recognizes is unknown.

CDR3 length equals 17 residues. Trimming removed 1 base from V and 1 base from J, with 17 bases in between. The germline gives CDR1 SGHRS, CDR2 YFSETQ. This TCR was sampled from a woman aged 60-75 years in good health and CMV-seropositive. The V call is TRBV5-1, the J call TRBJ1-1; D call uncertain. Sequencing was carried out using PBMCs. The CDR3 sequence is CASSLNGGPIRNTEAFF. The CDR3 DNA reads TGCGCCAGCAGCTTGAACGGAGGACCAATTCGGAACACTGAAGCTTTCTTT.